Listed here are 25 T cell receptor beta chains from one sample, sequenced in a study of post-analysis software for immune sequencing data. cDNA libraries for TCR beta contained unique molecular identifiers. TCRdb ran MiXCR on the PCR reads and lists one entry per CDR3 protein. Here the sample spans hundreds of thousands of distinct CDR3 sequences, roughly 29% being singletons. Study-level results: TRBV segments more frequent in patients than in controls numbered roughly 5 and included TRBV5-6, TRBV5-1 and TRBV20-1.

Their recognized antigens are unknown. The sample was blood. Every receptor here comes from a girl aged 10 to 17 with multiple sclerosis.

There are many counts of this clonotype. The V call is TRBV29-1, the J call TRBJ2-6, with D possibly matching TRBD1 (5 bases). Trimming removed 4 bases at V and 4 bases at J, with 8 bases between. Germline V gene data show CDR1 as SQVTM and CDR2 as ANQGSEA. The CDR3 is made up of 13 amino acids. The DNA of the CDR3 is TGCAGCGTTGTAGGGGCCGGGGCCAACGTCCTGACTTTC. It encodes CSVVGAGANVLTF.

This clonotype has only a few counts. The V gene is TRBV4-3, the J gene TRBJ2-1; 8 bases agree with TRBD2. After removal of 3 bases from V and 9 bases from J, the junction contained 7 bases not matched to a gene. The germline V gene has CDR1 LGHNA and CDR2 YSLEER. CDR3 length: 14 residues. The CDR3 sequence is CASSQLAGGGEQFF. The CDR3 nucleotides read TGCGCCAGCAGCCAGCTTGCGGGGGGCGGTGAGCAGTTCTTC.

This clonotype showed up just a few times. The chain is built from TRBV29-1 and TRBJ1-5; 7 nucleotides match TRBD1. The CDR3 is 13 amino acids. Per germline, CDR1 SQVTM and CDR2 ANQGSEA. J was trimmed by 7 bases and V by 4 bases; bases with no gene match: 7. For the CDR3, the DNA is TGCAGCGTTGTAATCAGGGGGAGGCAGCCCCAGCATTTT. Residues: CSVVIRGRQPQHF.

This clonotype was seen more than once but under ten times. This sequence joins TRBV7-9 and TRBJ1-2; D gene ambiguous. The CDR3 has 15 residues. Germline V gene sequence: CDR1 SEHNR, CDR2 FQNEAQ (reference sequence). The germline V and J ends were trimmed by 4 bases and 8 bases, with 20 bases remaining between them. CDR3 sequence: CASSYRDPPLDGYTF. CDR3 sequence (DNA): TGTGCCAGCAGCTACCGGGATCCTCCCCTTGACGGCTACACCTTC.

This clonotype was counted only a few times. This sequence joins TRBV27 and TRBJ1-5; D is unclear. CDR3 size: 17 residues. The V gene's germline CDR1 is MNHEY and CDR2 SMNVEV (reference sequence). V lost 5 bases, J lost 2 bases, and 19 bases lay in between. The CDR3 DNA sequence: TGTGCCAGCAGTCCATTGGGTAGAGTGTATGGCAATCAGCCCCAGCATTTT. This codes for CASSPLGRVYGNQPQHF.

This clonotype was detected a few times. The CDR3 DNA reads as TGCAGTGCTAAGGCAGGACGTACAGATACGCAGTATTTT. Translating it yields CSAKAGRTDTQYF. The J gene is TRBJ2-3, the V gene TRBV20-1, with D hard to call. Germline V lookup: CDR1 DFQATT, CDR2 SNEGSKA (reference sequence). This CDR3 region has 13 residues. V shed 4 bases and J shed 3 bases, with 11 bases lying between them.

This clonotype has more than one count but fewer than ten. The CDR3 here is CASRDARLAETYEQYF. CDR3 sequence (DNA): TGTGCCAGCAGGGACGCTAGACTAGCGGAAACCTACGAGCAGTACTTC. The genes are TRBV6-2 or TRBV6-3 and TRBJ2-7, with 9 nucleotides matching TRBD2. Germline V gene lookup returns CDR1 MNHEY and CDR2 SVGEGT. The trim removed 6 bases at V and 2 bases at J, leaving 11 bases unmatched. CDR3 length: 16 amino acids.

This clonotype was observed a handful of times. The chain joins TRBV5-1 to TRBJ2-1, with 8 bases that match TRBD2. This CDR3 spans 14 amino acids. Germline assignment: CDR1 SGHRS and CDR2 YFSETQ. J lost 9 bases, V lost 0 bases, and 5 bases had no gene match. CDR3 protein: CASSLAGLEIEQFF. The CDR3 nucleotides are TGCGCCAGCAGCTTGGCGGGACTAGAGATTGAGCAGTTCTTC.

In this sample, this clonotype turned up a few times. The chain uses TRBV9 and TRBJ2-2, with a tentative D call TRBD2 (6 bases). Germline V gene sequence: CDR1 SGDLS, CDR2 YYNGEE. Trimming removed 4 bases from V and 8 bases from J, with 18 bases in between. The CDR3 runs 15 residues. In DNA form, the CDR3 reads TGTGCCAGCAGCCAAACGGGAGCACCGAGGGGGGAGCTGTTTTTT. It translates to CASSQTGAPRGELFF.

Many counts were recorded for this clonotype. J is TRBJ2-6 and V is TRBV5-1; D uncertain. Germline assignment: CDR1 SGHRS and CDR2 YFSETQ. This CDR3 has 17 residues. Trimming cost V 4 bases and J 0 bases, with 14 bases left between them. For the CDR3, the DNA is TGCGCCAGCAGCGCGGACGGAAGGTCCTCTGGGGCCAACGTCCTGACTTTC. This codes for CASSADGRSSGANVLTF.

This clonotype was found many times. The V gene is TRBV4-3, the J gene TRBJ2-1; 10 nucleotides line up with TRBD2. The CDR3 runs 16 residues. Germline CDR1 is LGHNA and CDR2 is YSLEER. Trimming at V came to 3 bases and at J to 7 bases, leaving 9 bases not matched to a gene. The CDR3 coding sequence is TGCGCCAGCAGCCAGACCCTAGCGGGAGAGGGGAATGAGCAGTTCTTC. It encodes CASSQTLAGEGNEQFF.

The V gene is TRBV5-6, the J gene TRBJ2-1; 12 nucleotides align to TRBD2. Germline CDR1 SGHDT, CDR2 YYEEEE. After removal of 4 bases from V and 13 bases from J, the junction contained 18 bases not matched to a gene. The CDR3 is 17 amino acids. Here the CDR3 DNA reads TGTGCCAGCAGCCGGGATCTACTAGCGGGAGGATTGGAGACCCAGTTCTTC. Amino acid sequence: CASSRDLLAGGLETQFF.

This clonotype has just a few counts. The germline gene is not matched at one end of the junction; a read error may be the cause. This rearrangement joins TRBV5-1 to TRBJ2-7; TRBD2 matches at 10 bases. The J call may be incorrect, as the DNA end agrees better with TRBJ2-5. Germline loops: CDR1 SGHRS, CDR2 YFSETQ. This CDR3 spans 18 amino acids. The chain's CDR3 is CASSLELAGRSLQGTQYF. CDR3 nucleotides: TGCGCCAGCAGCTTGGAACTAGCGGGACGAAGTCTCCAAGGGACCCAGTACTTC.

A word on this clonotype: One base separates it from a far larger clone, so it is likely a read error. The chain uses TRBV15 and TRBJ2-1; 10 bases align to TRBD2. V lost 5 bases, J lost 0 bases, and 1 base stayed unmatched. The CDR3 sequence is 15 residues long. Germline CDR1 and CDR2: LNHNV and YYDKDF (reference sequence). CDR3 loop: CATSSSGSSYNEQFF. Written as DNA, the CDR3 is TGTGCCACCAGCTCTAGCGGGAGCTCCTACAATGAGCAGTTCTTC. The full variable domain, its missing parts supplied by reference TRBV15 and TRBJ2-1, is DAMVIQNPRYQVTQFGKPVTLSCSQTLNHNVMYWYQQKSSQAPKLLFHYYDKDFNNEADTPDNFQSRRPNTSFCFLDIRSPGLGDTAMYLCATSSSGSSYNEQFFGPGTRLTVL.

The chain has TRBV29-1 and TRBJ2-2; TRBD1 might be the D (6 bases). V gave up 0 bases and J gave up 1 base, with 12 bases separating them. The V gene's germline CDR1 is SQVTM and CDR2 ANQGSEA. The CDR3 runs to 16 residues. The CDR3 DNA sequence: TGCAGCGTTGAAGAGAAGGACAGAGGGAACACCGGGGAGCTGTTTTTT. It specifies CSVEEKDRGNTGELFF.

The chain couples TRBV20-1 to TRBJ2-1; D possibly corresponds to TRBD1 (6 bases). This CDR3 comprises 15 residues. V shed 1 base and J shed 3 bases, with 13 bases lying between them. CDR1 and CDR2 from the germline V gene are DFQATT and SNEGSKA (reference sequence). The CDR3 DNA follows: TGCAGTGCTAGAGCTCAGGGGAGCAACTACAATGAGCAGTTCTTC. It translates to CSARAQGSNYNEQFF.

This clonotype was counted many times. The chain joins TRBV10-3 to TRBJ1-5; D perhaps matches TRBD1 (6 bases). Germline CDR1 and CDR2: ENHRY and SYGVKD. The length of the CDR3 is 13 residues. The V end was cut by 5 bases, the J end by 1 base, with 6 bases between. CDR3 residues: CAISTGSNQPQHF. In nucleotides, the CDR3 is TGTGCCATCAGTACAGGGAGCAATCAGCCCCAGCATTTT.

This clonotype was counted at least ten times. The gene calls are TRBV5-6 and TRBJ2-3; D is unclear. V was clipped by 4 bases and J by 4 bases, with 7 bases between them. This CDR3 is built from 12 residues. The germline V gene encodes CDR1 SGHDT and CDR2 YYEEEE. The chain's CDR3 is CASSALSDTQYF. CDR3 DNA sequence: TGTGCCAGCAGCGCTTTATCAGATACGCAGTATTTT.

There are many counts of this clonotype. This chain links TRBV29-1 with TRBJ2-5, with 9 bases matching TRBD1. In germline, CDR1 is SQVTM, CDR2 ANQGSEA. Trimming cost V 7 bases and J 5 bases; bases outside gene matches: 8. The CDR3 is 13 residues long. The CDR3 DNA sequence: TGCAGCGCCCGGGACAGGGTGATGGAGACCCAGTACTTC. Translation gives CSARDRVMETQYF.

This clonotype was seen more than once but under ten times. This rearrangement joins TRBV29-1 to TRBJ2-5; 7 nucleotides agree with TRBD1. This CDR3 contains 13 residues. The junction had 5 bases not matched to a gene; V was cut back by 3 bases and J by 4 bases. Germline CDR1 is SQVTM and CDR2 is ANQGSEA. For the CDR3, the DNA is TGCAGCGTTGACAGGACAGGACCAGAGACCCAGTACTTC. It translates to CSVDRTGPETQYF. The entire variable domain, with the rest obtained from reference TRBV29-1 and TRBJ2-5, is as follows: SAVISQKPSRDICQRGTSLTIQCQVDSQVTMMFWYRQQPGQSLTLIATANQGSEATYESGFVIDKFPISRPNLTFSTLTVSNMSPEDSSIYLCSVDRTGPETQYFGPGTRLLVL.

This chain joins TRBV5-5 and TRBJ1-2, with unresolved D. The V and J ends lost 3 bases and 4 bases respectively, with 16 bases between them. There are 15 residues in the CDR3. Per germline, CDR1 SGHKS and CDR2 YYEKEE (reference sequence). CDR3 bases: TGTGCCAGCAGCTCCGACCCCGGGGTCGGCTATGGCTACACCTTC. This codes for CASSSDPGVGYGYTF.

This clonotype appeared a few times. This chain connects TRBV29-1 to TRBJ2-7; D perhaps matches TRBD2 (6 bases). In germline, CDR1 is SQVTM, CDR2 ANQGSEA. CDR3 length: 14 residues. Trimming left V 1 base short and J 0 bases short, with 10 bases between. CDR3 in amino acids: CSVEGSGDSYEQYF. Here the CDR3 DNA reads TGCAGCGTTGAAGGTAGCGGAGACTCCTACGAGCAGTACTTC.

This clonotype was seen more than once but under ten times. The chain has TRBV15 and TRBJ1-5; 7 bases align to TRBD1. The V and J ends lost 2 bases and 7 bases, in that order; junction bases with no gene match: 8. Germline loops: CDR1 LNHNV, CDR2 YYDKDF (reference sequence). This CDR3 is built from 15 residues. CDR3 in amino acids: CATSRIQGRDQPQHF. The CDR3, as DNA: TGTGCCACCAGCAGAATACAGGGGAGAGACCAGCCCCAGCATTTT.

Ten or more counts support this clonotype. The chain combines TRBV29-1 with TRBJ2-5, with a weak D call TRBD1 (6 bases). CDR3 length equals 13 residues. V lost 1 base and J lost 5, with 11 bases in between. Germline V lookup: CDR1 SQVTM, CDR2 ANQGSEA. CDR3 in amino acids: CSVEVAQGETQYF. Written as DNA, the CDR3 is TGCAGCGTTGAAGTCGCGCAGGGGGAGACCCAGTACTTC.

The chain couples TRBV29-1 to TRBJ2-6; D not certain. Trimming took 5 bases from V and 0 from J, leaving 8 bases between them. The CDR3 covers 14 residues. The germline V gene has CDR1 SQVTM and CDR2 ANQGSEA. The CDR3 DNA follows: TGCAGCGTTCCATCGGACTCTGGGGCCAACGTCCTGACTTTC. Protein product: CSVPSDSGANVLTF. The full variable domain, with the rest looked up from reference TRBV29-1 and TRBJ2-6, is SAVISQKPSRDICQRGTSLTIQCQVDSQVTMMFWYRQQPGQSLTLIATANQGSEATYESGFVIDKFPISRPNLTFSTLTVSNMSPEDSSIYLCSVPSDSGANVLTFGAGSRLTVL.